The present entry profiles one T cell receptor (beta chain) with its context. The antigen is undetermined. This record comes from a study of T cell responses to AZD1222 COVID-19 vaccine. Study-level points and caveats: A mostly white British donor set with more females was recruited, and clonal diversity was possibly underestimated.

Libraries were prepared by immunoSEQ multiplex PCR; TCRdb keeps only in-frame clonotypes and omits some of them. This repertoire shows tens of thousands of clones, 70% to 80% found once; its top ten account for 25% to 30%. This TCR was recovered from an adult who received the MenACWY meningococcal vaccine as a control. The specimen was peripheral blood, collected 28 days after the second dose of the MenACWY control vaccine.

The CDR3: CASVQGAYNEQFF. The CDR3 DNA sequence: TGTGCCAGCGTACAGGGAGCGTACAATGAGCAGTTCTTC. The chain recombines TRBV12-3 or TRBV12-4 with TRBJ2-1; possibly TRBD1 for D (6 bases). This CDR3 spans 13 amino acids. V shed 8 bases and J shed 4 bases, with 12 bases lying between them.